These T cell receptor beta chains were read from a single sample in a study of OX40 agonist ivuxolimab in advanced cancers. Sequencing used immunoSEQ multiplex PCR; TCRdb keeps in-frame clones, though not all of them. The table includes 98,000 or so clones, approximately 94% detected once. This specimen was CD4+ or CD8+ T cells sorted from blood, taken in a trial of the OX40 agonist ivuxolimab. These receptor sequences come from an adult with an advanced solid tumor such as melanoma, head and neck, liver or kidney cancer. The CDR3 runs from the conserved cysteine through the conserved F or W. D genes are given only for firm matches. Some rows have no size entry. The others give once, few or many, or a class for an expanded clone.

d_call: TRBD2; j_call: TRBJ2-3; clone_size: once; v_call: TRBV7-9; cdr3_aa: CASSLMVSGEGDTQYF; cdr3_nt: TGTGCCAGCAGCTTAATGGTTAGCGGGGAGGGCGATACGCAGTATTTT
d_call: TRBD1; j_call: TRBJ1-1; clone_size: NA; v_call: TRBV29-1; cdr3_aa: CSVRTGMDTEAFF; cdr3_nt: TGCAGCGTCCGGACAGGGATGGACACTGAAGCTTTCTTT
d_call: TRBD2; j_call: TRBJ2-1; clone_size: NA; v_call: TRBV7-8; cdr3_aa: CASSRGLADEQFF; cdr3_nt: TGTGCCAGCAGCAGGGGACTAGCAGATGAGCAGTTCTTC
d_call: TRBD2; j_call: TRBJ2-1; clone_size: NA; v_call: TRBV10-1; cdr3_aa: CASSDERRGNYNEQFF; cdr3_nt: TGCGCCAGCAGTGACGAACGGCGGGGGAACTACAATGAGCAGTTCTTC
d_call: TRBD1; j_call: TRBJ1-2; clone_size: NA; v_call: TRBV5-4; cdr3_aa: CASSLEAGGNYGYTF; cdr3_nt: TGTGCCAGCAGCTTGGAGGCAGGGGGTAACTATGGCTACACCTTC
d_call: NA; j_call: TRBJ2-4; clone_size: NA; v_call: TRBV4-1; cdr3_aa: CASSQDLRGSVPDIQYF; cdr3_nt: TGCGCCAGCAGCCAAGATTTAAGGGGTTCGGTACCGGACATTCAGTACTTC
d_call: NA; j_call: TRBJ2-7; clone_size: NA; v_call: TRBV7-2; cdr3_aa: CASSLGPRRVYEQYF; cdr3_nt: TGTGCCAGCAGCTTAGGACCCAGGAGGGTCTACGAGCAGTACTTC
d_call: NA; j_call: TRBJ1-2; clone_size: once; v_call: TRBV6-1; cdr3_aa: CASSGRGDGYGYTF; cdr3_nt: TGTGCCAGCAGTGGACGAGGGGACGGGTATGGCTACACCTTC
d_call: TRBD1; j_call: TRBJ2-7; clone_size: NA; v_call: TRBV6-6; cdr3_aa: CASSYPGQGESAGQYF; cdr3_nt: TGTGCCAGCAGTTACCCCGGACAGGGTGAGTCCGCTGGGCAGTACTTC
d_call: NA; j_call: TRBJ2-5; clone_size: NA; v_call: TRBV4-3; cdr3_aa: CASSQREQETQYF; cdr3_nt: TGCGCCAGCAGCCAGAGAGAACAAGAGACCCAGTACTTC
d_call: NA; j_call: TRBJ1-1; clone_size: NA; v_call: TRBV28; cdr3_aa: CASSLAAGGNTEAFF; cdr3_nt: TGTGCCAGCAGTTTAGCTGCCGGGGGTAACACTGAAGCTTTCTTT
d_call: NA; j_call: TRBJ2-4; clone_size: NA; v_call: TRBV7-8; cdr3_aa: CASSPIDYRGAKNIQYF; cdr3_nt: TGTGCCAGCAGCCCGATAGACTATCGGGGAGCCAAAAACATTCAGTACTTC
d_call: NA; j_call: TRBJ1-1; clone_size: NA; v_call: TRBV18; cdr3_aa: CASSPQGGYTEAFF; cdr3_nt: TGTGCCAGCTCACCGCAGGGAGGGTACACTGAAGCTTTCTTT
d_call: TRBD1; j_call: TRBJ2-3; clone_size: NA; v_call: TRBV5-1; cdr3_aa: CASSFGGTGGETQYF; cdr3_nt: TGCGCCAGCAGCTTTGGAGGGACAGGGGGCGAGACGCAGTATTTT
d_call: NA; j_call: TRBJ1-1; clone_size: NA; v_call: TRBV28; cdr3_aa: CASPSSALLDTEAFF; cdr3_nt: TGTGCCAGCCCTTCTTCGGCCTTATTGGACACTGAAGCTTTCTTT
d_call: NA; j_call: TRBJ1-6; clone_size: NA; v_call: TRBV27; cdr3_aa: CASSLQGTNYNSPLHF; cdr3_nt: TGTGCCAGCAGTTTACAGGGGACAAATTATAATTCACCCCTCCACTTT
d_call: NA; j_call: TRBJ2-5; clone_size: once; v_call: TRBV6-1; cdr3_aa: CASSLGGAAETQYF; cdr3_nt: TGTGCCAGCAGCCTAGGGGGGGCCGCGGAGACCCAGTACTTC
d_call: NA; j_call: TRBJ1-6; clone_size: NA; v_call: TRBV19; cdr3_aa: CASSIQGNYNSPLHF; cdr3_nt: TGTGCCAGTAGTATCCAGGGTAACTATAATTCACCCCTCCACTTT
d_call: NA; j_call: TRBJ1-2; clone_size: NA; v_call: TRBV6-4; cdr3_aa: CASSGGIGSGYTF; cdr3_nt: TGTGCCAGCAGTGGAGGGATCGGTAGTGGCTACACCTTC
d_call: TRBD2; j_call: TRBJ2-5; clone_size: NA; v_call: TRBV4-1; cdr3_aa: CASSQDRRDGGVIQYF; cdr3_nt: TGCGCCAGCAGCCAAGATAGGCGGGACGGGGGGGTAATCCAGTACTTC
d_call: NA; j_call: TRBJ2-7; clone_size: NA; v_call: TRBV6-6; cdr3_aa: CASIKGSSGEQYF; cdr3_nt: TGTGCCAGCATCAAGGGCTCTTCGGGCGAGCAGTACTTC
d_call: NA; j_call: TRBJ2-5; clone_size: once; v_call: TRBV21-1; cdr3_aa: CASSTRTQLGETQYF; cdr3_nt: TGTGCCAGCAGCACTCGGACCCAGCTGGGAGAGACCCAGTACTTC
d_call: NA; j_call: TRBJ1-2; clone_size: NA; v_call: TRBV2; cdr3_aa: CATTLLGQSDNYGYTF; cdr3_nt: TGTGCCACCACGTTACTAGGACAGTCCGATAACTATGGCTACACCTTC
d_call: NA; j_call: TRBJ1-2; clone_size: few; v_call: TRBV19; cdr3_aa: CASQQEGSGYTF; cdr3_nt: TGTGCCAGTCAGCAGGAGGGAAGTGGCTACACCTTC
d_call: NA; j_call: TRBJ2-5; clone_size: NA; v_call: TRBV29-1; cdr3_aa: CSVEEGQTQYF; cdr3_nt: TGCAGCGTTGAAGAGGGCCAGACCCAGTACTTC
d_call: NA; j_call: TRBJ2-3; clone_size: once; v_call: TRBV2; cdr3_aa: CASSAWQDTQYF; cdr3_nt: TGTGCCAGCAGTGCGTGGCAAGATACGCAGTATTTT
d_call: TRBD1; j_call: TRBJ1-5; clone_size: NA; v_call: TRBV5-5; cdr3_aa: CASSLRDRVSSQPQHF; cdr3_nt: TGTGCCAGCAGCCTCCGGGACAGGGTTTCCAGTCAGCCCCAGCATTTT
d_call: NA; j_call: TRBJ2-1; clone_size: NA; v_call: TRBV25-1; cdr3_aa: CASSGSPGAGAHNEQFF; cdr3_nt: TGTGCCAGCAGTGGGTCCCCGGGAGCAGGGGCCCACAATGAGCAGTTCTTC
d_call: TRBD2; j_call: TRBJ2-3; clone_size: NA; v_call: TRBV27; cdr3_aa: CASSFLAGVGDTQYF; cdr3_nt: TGTGCCAGCAGTTTCCTAGCGGGAGTGGGAGATACGCAGTATTTT
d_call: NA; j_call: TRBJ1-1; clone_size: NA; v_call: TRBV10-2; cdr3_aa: CASTEGNTEAFF; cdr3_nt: TGCGCCAGCACCGAGGGGAACACTGAAGCTTTCTTT
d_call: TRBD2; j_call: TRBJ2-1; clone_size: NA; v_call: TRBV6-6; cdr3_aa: CASSYHTSGTTVPFF; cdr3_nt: TGTGCCAGCAGTTATCATACTAGCGGGACTACCGTCCCGTTCTTC
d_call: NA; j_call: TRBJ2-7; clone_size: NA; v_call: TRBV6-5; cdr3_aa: CASRGAHRSYEQYF; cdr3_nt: TGTGCCAGCAGGGGGGCCCACAGATCCTACGAGCAGTACTTC
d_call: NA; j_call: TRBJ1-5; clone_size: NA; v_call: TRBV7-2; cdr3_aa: CASSLNRDQPQHF; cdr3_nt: TGTGCCAGCAGCTTAAACAGGGATCAGCCCCAGCATTTT
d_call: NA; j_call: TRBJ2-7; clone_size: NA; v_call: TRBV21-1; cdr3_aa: CASTPTYPYEQYF; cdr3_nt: TGTGCCAGCACCCCCACCTACCCCTACGAGCAGTACTTC
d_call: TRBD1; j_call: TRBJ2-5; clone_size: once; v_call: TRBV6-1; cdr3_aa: CASHTDRAETQYF; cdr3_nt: TGTGCCAGCCATACGGACAGGGCAGAGACCCAGTACTTC
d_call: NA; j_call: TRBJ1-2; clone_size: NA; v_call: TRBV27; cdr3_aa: CASSLRQGPSTF; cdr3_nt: TGTGCCAGCAGTTTAAGGCAGGGCCCGAGCACCTTC
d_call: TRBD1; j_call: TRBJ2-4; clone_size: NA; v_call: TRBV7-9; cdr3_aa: CASSPRQGLPSRAKNIQYF; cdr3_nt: TGTGCCAGCAGCCCCCGACAGGGGTTACCCTCTCGAGCCAAAAACATTCAGTACTTC
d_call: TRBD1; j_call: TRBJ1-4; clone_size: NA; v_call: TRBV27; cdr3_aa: CASSGQGRIDEKLFF; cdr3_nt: TGTGCCAGCAGTGGACAGGGGAGGATTGATGAAAAACTGTTTTTT
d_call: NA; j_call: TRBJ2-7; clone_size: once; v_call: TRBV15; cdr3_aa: CATSTNYEQYF; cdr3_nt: TGTGCCACCAGCACTAACTACGAGCAGTACTTC
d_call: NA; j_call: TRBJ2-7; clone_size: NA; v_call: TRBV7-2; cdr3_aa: CASSLSGRGSYEQYF; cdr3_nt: TGTGCCAGCAGCTTATCGGGTAGGGGCTCCTACGAGCAGTACTTC
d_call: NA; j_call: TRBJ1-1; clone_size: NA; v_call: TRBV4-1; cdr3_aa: CASSHTLGRGGSEAFF; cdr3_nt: TGCGCCAGCAGCCATACTTTAGGACGGGGGGGGAGTGAAGCTTTCTTT
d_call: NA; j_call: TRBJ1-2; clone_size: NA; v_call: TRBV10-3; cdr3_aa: CAISESAGNYGYTF; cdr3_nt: TGTGCCATCAGTGAGTCGGCCGGGAACTATGGCTACACCTTC
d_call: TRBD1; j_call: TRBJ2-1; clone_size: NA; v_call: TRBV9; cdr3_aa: CASSARDRGPTISYNEQFF; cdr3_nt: TGTGCCAGCAGCGCCCGGGACAGGGGCCCAACAATCTCCTACAATGAGCAGTTCTTC
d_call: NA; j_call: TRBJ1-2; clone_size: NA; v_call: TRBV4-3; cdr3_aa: CASSQDDGGGSYTF; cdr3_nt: TGCGCCAGCAGCCAAGATGACGGGGGAGGGAGCTACACCTTC
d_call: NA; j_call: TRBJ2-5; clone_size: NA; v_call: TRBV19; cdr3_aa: CASSMAGGQETQYF; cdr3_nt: TGTGCCAGTAGTATGGCCGGGGGCCAAGAGACCCAGTACTTC
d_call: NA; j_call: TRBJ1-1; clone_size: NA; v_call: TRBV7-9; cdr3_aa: CASSGEAFF; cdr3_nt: TGTGCCAGCAGCGGAGAAGCTTTCTTT
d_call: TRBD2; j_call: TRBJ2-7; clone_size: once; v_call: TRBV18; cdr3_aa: CASSPPLFGEGREQYF; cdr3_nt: TGTGCCAGCTCACCACCCCTGTTCGGGGAGGGCCGCGAGCAGTACTTC
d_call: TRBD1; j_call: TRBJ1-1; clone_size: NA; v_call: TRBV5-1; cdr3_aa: CASSQINRGGTEAFF; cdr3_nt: TGCGCCAGCAGTCAAATCAACAGGGGTGGGACTGAAGCTTTCTTT
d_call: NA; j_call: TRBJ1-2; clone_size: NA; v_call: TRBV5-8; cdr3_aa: CASSPDRNYGYTF; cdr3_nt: TGTGCCAGCAGCCCTGACCGTAACTATGGCTACACCTTC
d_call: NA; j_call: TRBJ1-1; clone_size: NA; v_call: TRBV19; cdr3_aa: CASTLDFRARTEAFF; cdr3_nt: TGTGCCAGTACCCTGGACTTCCGGGCTAGGACTGAAGCTTTCTTT
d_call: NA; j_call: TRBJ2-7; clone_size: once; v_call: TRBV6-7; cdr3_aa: CASIGGGSYEQYF; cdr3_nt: TGTGCCAGCATCGGGGGTGGGAGCTACGAGCAGTACTTC
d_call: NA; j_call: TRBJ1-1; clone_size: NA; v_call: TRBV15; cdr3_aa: CATSRGDRSEAFF; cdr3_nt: TGTGCCACCAGCAGGGGAGACCGCTCTGAAGCTTTCTTT
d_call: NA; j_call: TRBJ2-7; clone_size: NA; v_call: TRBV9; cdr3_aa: CACSPGTGTYEQYF; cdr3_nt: TGTGCCTGTTCCCCAGGGACGGGGACCTACGAGCAGTACTTC
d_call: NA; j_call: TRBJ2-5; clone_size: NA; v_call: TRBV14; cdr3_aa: CASRHRSRETQYF; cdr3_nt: TGTGCCAGCAGACACAGGTCCCGAGAGACCCAGTACTTC
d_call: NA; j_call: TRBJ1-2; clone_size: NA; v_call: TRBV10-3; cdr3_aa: CAISESANGYTF; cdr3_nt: TGTGCCATCAGTGAGTCGGCAAATGGCTACACCTTC